This entry lists 5 T cell receptor beta chains sequenced from one sample in a study of cytomegalovirus exposure and HLA in healthy donors. It was with 60 Vbeta and 13 Jbeta primers that the PCR ran. Profiled with immunoSEQ multiplex PCR; TCRdb holds only in-frame clones, not every one. The sample consists of around 200,000 clones, 86% of them appearing once. Sequencing input: PBMCs. The receptors shown here come from a woman aged 30 to 39 in good health and CMV-seronegative.

In DNA, the CDR3 is TGTGCCAGCAGCACGACAGGTTGGGCCGGGGAGCTGTTTTTT. Translating gives CASSTTGWAGELFF. The chain is built from TRBV7-8 and TRBJ2-2, with D possibly matching TRBD1 (6 bases). The CDR3 has 14 residues. Germline V gene sequence: CDR1 SGHVS, CDR2 FQNEAQ. Trimming stripped 5 bases from V and 6 bases from J, with 13 bases between.

This chain connects TRBV7-9 to TRBJ2-3; the D gene is possibly TRBD1 (6 bases). The V and J ends lost 5 bases and 2 bases respectively, with 11 bases between them. In germline, CDR1 is SEHNR, CDR2 FQNEAQ (reference sequence). This CDR3 is 14 amino acids long. CDR3 nucleotide sequence: TGTGCCAGCAGCCCCTACAGGGTCACAGATACGCAGTATTTT. Amino acids: CASSPYRVTDTQYF.

This clone was counted a few times. The V and J genes are TRBV18 and TRBJ2-3; TRBD1 matches at 12 bases. Germline CDR1 KGHSH, CDR2 LQKENI. The CDR3 has 19 residues. V shed 3 bases, J shed 0 bases, and the junction held 10 bases outside the gene matches. The CDR3 protein is CASSPGQGAGGTSTDTQYF. For the CDR3, the DNA is TGTGCCAGCTCACCGGGACAGGGGGCCGGCGGGACTAGCACAGATACGCAGTATTTT.

J is TRBJ1-1 and V is TRBV5-1; D gene unclear. Trimming cost V 0 bases and J 2 bases, with 11 bases left between them. CDR3 length: 15 residues. CDR1 and CDR2 from the germline V gene are SGHRS and YFSETQ. The CDR3 DNA is TGCGCCAGCAGCTTGGGCGGTTCCCTAAACACTGAAGCTTTCTTT. Protein product: CASSLGGSLNTEAFF.

The rearrangement uses TRBV19 and TRBJ2-3; 10 bases fit TRBD2. The CDR3 covers 13 residues. Germline CDR1 is LNHDA and CDR2 is SQIVND (reference sequence). V was pared by 3 bases and J by 10 bases, with 4 bases of the junction left unmatched. CDR3 residues: CASSITSGVAQYF. Written as DNA, the CDR3 is TGTGCCAGTAGTATCACTAGCGGGGTCGCGCAGTATTTT.